The 4 T cell receptor beta chains in this list originate from one sample, sequenced in a study of T cells in Graves' hyperthyroidism and ophthalmopathy (dated 2019 in TCRdb). Library construction relied on multiplex PCR. The reads were generated on an Illumina HiSeq 2000. The TCR beta CDR3 regions were amplified from the RNA transcripts. The first round of RT-PCR for the TCR CDR3 was performed with the HTBI primer set and the Qiagen OneStep RT-PCR kit. The public reads were run again by TCRdb, first through fastp at Q25 and then through MiXCR, and only productive beta chains were kept. Rows are combined by CDR3 protein, so each entry shows the most common genes and DNA. The sample has hundreds of thousands of distinct CDR3 sequences on record, around 14% of them singletons. The biggest ten clones account for approximately 5.7% of the sample. The specimen was blood. Receptors were obtained from a woman in her 30s with Graves' hyperthyroidism that later progressed to Graves' ophthalmopathy.

The V call is TRBV25-1, the J call TRBJ1-2; D gene unclear. CDR1 MGHDK and CDR2 SYGVNS come from the germline V gene. Trimming took off 6 bases at V and 4 bases at J, with 12 bases between the two ends. This CDR3 region has 13 residues. In DNA form, the CDR3 reads TGTGCCAGCAGGGGTAGGGAAGCCTATGGCTACACCTTC. It is translated as CASRGREAYGYTF.

This clonotype was seen many times. The J gene is TRBJ1-1, the V gene TRBV11-2; D remains unclear. Germline CDR1 SGHAT, CDR2 FQNNGV. The CDR3 totals 13 residues. Trimming left V 7 bases short and J 0 bases short, with 9 bases between. DNA for the CDR3: TGTGCCAGCACCCGAACCCTGAACACTGAAGCTTTCTTT. Translation: CASTRTLNTEAFF. Combining the CDR3 with reference TRBV11-2 and TRBJ1-1 gives the whole variable domain EAGVAQSPRYKIIEKRQSVAFWCNPISGHATLYWYQQILGQGPKLLIQFQNNGVVDDSQLPKDRFSAERLKGVDSTLKIQPAKLEDSAVYLCASTRTLNTEAFFGQGTRLTVV.

This clonotype was picked up a small number of times. This chain links TRBV12-3 or TRBV12-4 with TRBJ1-1; D gene ambiguous. V was shortened by 3 bases and J by 0 bases, with 5 bases between the two germline ends. This CDR3 comprises 13 residues. The CDR3 sequence is CASSFILNTEAFF. CDR3 DNA: TGTGCCAGCAGTTTTATTCTGAACACTGAAGCTTTCTTT.

The table lists this clonotype with many counts. V and J are TRBV20-1 and TRBJ2-5, with 8 bases matching TRBD1. The CDR3 has 12 residues. Germline CDR1 is DFQATT and CDR2 is SNEGSKA (reference sequence). V lost 5 bases to trimming and J lost 7 bases; unmatched junction nucleotides: 6. As DNA, the CDR3 is TGCAGTGCTCCCGACAGGGGATGGACCCAGTACTTC. This sequence encodes CSAPDRGWTQYF.